This T cell receptor beta chain was sequenced in a study of cytomegalovirus exposure and HLA in healthy donors. Study-level findings and limits: What was likely a sequencing artifact was a cluster of highly shared sequence variants. Roughly even sequencing depth across donors was the assumption behind the presence/absence analyses. In vitro experiments confirmed that three CMV-associated chains were specific for CMV antigens. Excluded were some V segments that proved indistinguishable, including TRBV6-2 and TRBV6-3.

Concerning this clone: The antigen remains unidentified.

This CDR3 is 14 amino acids long. CDR1 and CDR2 (germline): SGHRS, YFSETQ. The V end lost 4 bases, the J end lost 4 bases, and 14 bases lay between the germline ends. Primers for the PCR totalled 60 Vbeta and 13 Jbeta. The repertoire was sequenced with immunoSEQ multiplex PCR; TCRdb's copy has only in-frame clones and lacks some. Of around 190,000 clones in the sample, 82% were seen once. The J gene is TRBJ1-1, the V gene TRBV5-1; tentative D call: TRBD1 (6 bases). The source is a woman between 50 and 59 years old in good health and CMV-seronegative. The specimen sequenced was PBMCs. CDR3 sequence reads: CASSEPGQGTEAFF. As DNA, the CDR3 is TGCGCCAGCAGCGAACCGGGACAAGGCACTGAAGCTTTCTTT.